The 25 T cell receptor beta chains given below trace back to one sample, sequenced in a study of CD4+ T cells in melanoma. Sequenced by immunoSEQ multiplex PCR; TCRdb stores in-frame clones only, minus some. The sample carries 90,000 to 130,000 clones, over 80% recorded once. The sequenced sample consisted of peripheral blood. These receptor sequences come from a human donor with melanoma.

This clone was counted a few times. This chain joins TRBV28 and TRBJ1-2; weak D call: TRBD1 (6 bases). Germline CDR1 is MDHEN and CDR2 is SYDVKM. This CDR3 contains 13 residues. With 5 bases removed from V and 5 bases from J, the gap between germline ends came to 12 bases. The DNA of the CDR3 is TGTGCCAGCAGTCCTCAGGGGAGGTATGGCTACACCTTC. Protein product: CASSPQGRYGYTF.

In its sample, this clone was seen a few times. The chain links TRBV28 to TRBJ1-2; no clear D. CDR1 and CDR2 (germline): MDHEN, SYDVKM. CDR3 length equals 14 residues. V dropped 1 base and J dropped 3 bases, with 9 bases sitting between them. The CDR3 sequence is CASSLFREDYGYTF. In nucleotides, the CDR3 is TGTGCCAGCAGTTTATTCCGGGAGGACTATGGCTACACCTTC.

J is TRBJ2-2 and V is TRBV11-3, with D hard to call. V gave up 0 bases and J gave up 2 bases, with 4 bases separating them. This CDR3 spans 14 amino acids. Germline V gene lookup returns CDR1 SGHNT and CDR2 YENEEA. CDR3 loop: CASSLEENTGELFF. DNA for the CDR3: TGTGCCAGCAGCTTAGAAGAAAACACCGGGGAGCTGTTTTTT.

The V gene is TRBV5-1, the J gene TRBJ2-1, with 10 bases matching TRBD1. Germline assignment: CDR1 SGHRS and CDR2 YFSETQ. J gave up 6 bases and V 6 bases, and 12 bases lay outside the gene matches. The CDR3 totals 16 residues. In DNA form, the CDR3 reads TGCGCCAGCACAAAATTCGGGACAGGGGAGGTCAATGAGCAGTTCTTC. Translating gives CASTKFGTGEVNEQFF.

The chain carries TRBV10-2 and TRBJ2-7, with D uncertain. The CDR3 consists of 11 residues. CDR1 is WSHSY and CDR2 is SAAADI in the germline V gene. Deletions cut 7 bases from V and 5 bases from J, with 9 bases between. The CDR3 DNA follows: TGCGCCAGCAAGTCGGCGGACGAGCAGTACTTC. Translated: CASKSADEQYF.

This rearrangement joins TRBV12-5 to TRBJ1-5; 7 bases line up with TRBD1. CDR1 LGHNT and CDR2 FRNRAP come from the germline V gene. With 7 bases clipped from V and 4 bases from J, the junction kept 4 bases outside the gene matches. The CDR3 is 13 amino acids. DNA of the CDR3: TGTGCTAGTGCAACAGGGGTAAATCAGCCCCAGCATTTT. It encodes CASATGVNQPQHF.

The V call is TRBV15, the J call TRBJ2-3; 7 bases agree with TRBD1. CDR3 length: 16 amino acids. V shed 0 bases and J 3 bases; nucleotides not matched to a gene: 6. Germline CDR1 is LNHNV and CDR2 is YYDKDF (reference sequence). The DNA of the CDR3 is TGTGCCACCAGCAGAGAAAGGGGCAGGGGGACAGATACGCAGTATTTT. It specifies CATSRERGRGTDTQYF.

J is TRBJ2-7 and V is TRBV18; tentatively, D is TRBD2 (5 bases). The CDR3 has 13 residues. From germline, CDR1 is KGHSH and CDR2 LQKENI. V was trimmed by 4 bases and J by 9 bases, leaving 16 bases between them. DNA of the CDR3: TGTGCCAGCTCACAAGACAACGGGGTGGGGCAGTACTTC. Translation: CASSQDNGVGQYF.

This chain links TRBV18 with TRBJ2-7; 11 bases are shared with TRBD2. Germline values: CDR1 KGHSH, CDR2 LQKENI. The ends lost 0 bases at V and 5 bases at J; junction bases unmatched: 6. This CDR3 has 16 amino acids. For the CDR3, the DNA is TGTGCCAGCTCACCACCGACTAGCGGGACATGGCACGAGCAGTACTTC. Amino acid sequence: CASSPPTSGTWHEQYF. Looking up the rest from reference TRBV18 and TRBJ2-7 gives the full variable domain: NAGVMQNPRHLVRRRGQEARLRCSPMKGHSHVYWYRQLPEEGLKFMVYLQKENIIDESGMPKERFSAEFPKEGPSILRIQQVVRGDSAAYFCASSPPTSGTWHEQYFGPGTRLTVT.

The sample holds one count of this clone. Written as DNA, the CDR3 is TGCAGCGTTGGACAACCCCTCACAGATACGCAGTATTTT. Its protein is CSVGQPLTDTQYF. The V and J genes are TRBV29-1 and TRBJ2-3; D gene uncertain. Looked up from germline, CDR1 is SQVTM and CDR2 is ANQGSEA. The CDR3 runs 13 residues. V was cut by 4 bases and J by 2 bases, with 10 bases left in between.

This chain connects TRBV27 to TRBJ1-6; D call uncertain. The CDR3 is made up of 17 amino acids. V was cut by 0 bases and J by 9 bases, with 18 bases left in between. The V gene's germline CDR1 is MNHEY and CDR2 SMNVEV (reference sequence). The CDR3 loop reads CASSLSIKQTLGSPLHF. In nucleotides, the CDR3 is TGTGCCAGCAGTTTATCTATCAAGCAGACATTAGGTTCACCCCTCCACTTT.

V and J are TRBV28 and TRBJ2-7; perhaps D is TRBD1 or TRBD2 (6 bases each). This CDR3 region has 17 residues. Between the trimmed V and J ends, which lost 2 bases and 1 base, there was a span of 18 bases. The germline V gene has CDR1 MDHEN and CDR2 SYDVKM. CDR3 amino acids: CASSLHRGRGSSYEQYF. DNA of the CDR3: TGTGCCAGCAGTTTACATCGGGGGCGCGGTTCATCCTACGAGCAGTACTTC.

This chain uses TRBV11-2 with TRBJ2-7; TRBD1 agrees at 10 bases. Germline loops: CDR1 SGHAT, CDR2 FQNNGV. CDR3 length: 13 residues. V lost 5 bases to trimming and J lost 7 bases; unmatched junction nucleotides: 5. The CDR3 DNA sequence: TGTGCCAGCAGCCCGGGACAGGGGAAGGAGCAGTACTTC. This encodes CASSPGQGKEQYF.

This chain links TRBV5-6 with TRBJ1-4, with TRBD1 identical over 9 bases. Unmatched junction bases numbered 9, after V lost 4 bases and J lost 5 bases. The germline V gene encodes CDR1 SGHDT and CDR2 YYEEEE. The CDR3 covers 16 residues. This CDR3 is CASSPKPGQGNEKLFF. The DNA of the CDR3 is TGTGCCAGCAGCCCCAAACCGGGACAGGGAAATGAAAAACTGTTTTTT. Full variable domain (outside the CDR3, taken from reference TRBV5-6 and TRBJ1-4): DAGVTQSPTHLIKTRGQQVTLRCSPKSGHDTVSWYQQALGQGPQFIFQYYEEEERQRGNFPDRFSGHQFPNYSSELNVNALLLGDSALYLCASSPKPGQGNEKLFFGSGTQLSVL.

The chain uses TRBV19 and TRBJ2-2, with 7 bases identical to TRBD2. The length of the CDR3 is 15 residues. V was pared by 5 bases and J by 1 base, with 4 bases of the junction left unmatched. Germline V gene lookup returns CDR1 LNHDA and CDR2 SQIVND (reference sequence). CDR3 DNA sequence: TGTGCCAGTAGTTTGCCGGGGGGGAACACCGGGGAGCTGTTTTTT. It yields the protein CASSLPGGNTGELFF.

V gene TRBV28 combines with J gene TRBJ2-3, with unresolved D. CDR1 and CDR2 from the germline V gene are MDHEN and SYDVKM. The CDR3 runs to 12 residues. V lost 4 bases and J lost 5, with 7 bases in between. Here the CDR3 DNA reads TGTGCCAGCAGTTCATCATTAGATACGCAGTATTTT. Translation: CASSSSLDTQYF.

This clone was observed a single time. A junction end diverges from the germline sequence, so it may reflect a read error. CDR3 in amino acids: CASREGTGHNEQFF. CDR3 DNA sequence: TGTGCCAGCAGAGAAGGTACGGGGCACAATGAGCAGTTCTTC. J is TRBJ2-1 and V is TRBV6-1; D tentatively reads TRBD1 or TRBD2 (5 bases each). Germline V gene data show CDR1 as MNHNS and CDR2 as SASEGT. This CDR3 has 14 amino acids.

J is TRBJ2-3 and V is TRBV7-3; maybe TRBD2 (6 bases). Trimming cost V 4 bases and J 0 bases, with 8 bases left between them. CDR1 SGHTA and CDR2 FQGTGA come from the germline V gene. This CDR3 is 14 amino acids long. For the CDR3, the DNA is TGTGCCAGCAGCTATAGCGGTAGCACAGATACGCAGTATTTT. This gives the protein CASSYSGSTDTQYF.

The chain uses TRBV7-3 and TRBJ2-1, with 11 bases identical to TRBD2. Germline assignment: CDR1 SGHTA and CDR2 FQGTGA. V shed 5 bases, J shed 3 bases, and the junction held 3 bases outside the gene matches. This CDR3 comprises 15 residues. This chain's CDR3 is CASSAGTSGYNEQFF. CDR3 nucleotide sequence: TGTGCCAGCAGCGCCGGGACTAGCGGCTACAATGAGCAGTTCTTC.

DNA for the CDR3: TGTGCCAGCAGCCCCCAGACTGGGCCCCAAGAGACCCAGTACTTC. It is translated as CASSPQTGPQETQYF. The chain combines TRBV7-2 with TRBJ2-5; D not certain. Trimming cost V 5 bases and J 1 base, with 14 bases left between them. CDR1 is SGHTA and CDR2 is FQGNSA in the germline V gene. The CDR3 consists of 15 residues.

This clone was seen once. This sequence joins TRBV6-5 and TRBJ1-1; weak D call: TRBD1 (6 bases). This CDR3 region has 13 residues. Per the germline V gene, CDR1 is MNHEY and CDR2 is SVGAGI. Deletions cut 7 bases from V and 1 base from J, with 10 bases between. The CDR3 sequence: CASTPGANTEAFF. The CDR3 DNA reads as TGTGCCAGCACCCCAGGGGCGAACACTGAAGCTTTCTTT.

Only a few counts were recorded for this clone. The gene calls are TRBV7-9 and TRBJ2-7, with unresolved D. Trimming pared 5 bases from V and 3 bases from J, leaving 14 bases between. Germline assignment: CDR1 SEHNR and CDR2 FQNEAQ (reference sequence). The CDR3 is 14 amino acids. The DNA of the CDR3 is TGTGCCAGCAGCCCGACATTCCAAGGCTACGAGCAGTACTTC. Amino acid sequence: CASSPTFQGYEQYF. Filled out from reference TRBV7-9 and TRBJ2-7, the complete variable domain reads DTGVSQNPRHKITKRGQNVTFRCDPISEHNRLYWYRQTLGQGPEFLTYFQNEAQLEKSRLLSDRFSAERPKGSFSTLEIQRTEQGDSAMYLCASSPTFQGYEQYFGPGTRLTVT.

This chain joins TRBV7-9 and TRBJ2-1; the D gene could be TRBD1 or TRBD2 (6 bases each). Trimming shortened V by 8 bases and J by 2 bases, and 16 bases separated the two germline ends. The germline gives CDR1 SEHNR, CDR2 FQNEAQ (reference sequence). The length of the CDR3 is 15 residues. The CDR3 DNA reads TGTGCCAGCGCTCCCGGGGGCCTTACCTACAATGAGCAGTTCTTC. Its translation: CASAPGGLTYNEQFF.

The V and J genes are TRBV2 and TRBJ2-5; the D gene is possibly TRBD2 (6 bases). V lost 7 bases and J lost 1, with 10 bases in between. The germline V gene has CDR1 SNHLY and CDR2 FYNNEI. The CDR3 totals 13 residues. The CDR3 region has the DNA TGTGCCAGCACTTTGGGGGGCCAAGAGACCCAGTACTTC. This gives the protein CASTLGGQETQYF. The full variable domain, its missing parts supplied by reference TRBV2 and TRBJ2-5, is EPEVTQTPSHQVTQMGQEVILRCVPISNHLYFYWYRQILGQKVEFLVSFYNNEISEKSEIFDDQFSVERPDGSNFTLKIRSTKLEDSAMYFCASTLGGQETQYFGPGTRLLVL.

V gene TRBV27 combines with J gene TRBJ2-7; no definite D call. Between the trimmed V and J ends, which lost 0 bases and 2 bases, there was a span of 11 bases. The germline CDR1 and CDR2 sequences are MNHEY and SMNVEV (reference sequence). The CDR3 sequence is 15 residues long. As DNA, the CDR3 is TGTGCCAGCAGTTTATCGTCGGCCTACACCTACGAGCAGTACTTC. It yields the protein CASSLSSAYTYEQYF.